This T cell receptor (beta chain) was sequenced in a study of blood T cells in healthy people across ages. This clonotype occurred a few times. Its antigen is currently unknown. Through a sample-barcoded 5' primer and a J-beta primer mix, a second PCR was run for roughly 6 to 11 cycles. Each CDR3 protein gets one entry after TCRdb re-called the 5' RACE reads with MiXCR. The repertoire holds around 1.1 million distinct CDR3 sequences, more than 30% seen once, with about an eighth in the top ten. Those donating, healthy Caucasian individuals from Russia, were aged 6 to 90. Each of the donors had ten milliliters of peripheral blood drawn into EDTA-treated Vacutainer tubes. CDR3 length: 16 residues. V lost 6 bases to trimming and J lost 3 bases; unmatched junction nucleotides: 11. Looked up from germline, CDR1 is MNHEY and CDR2 is SVGEGT. Notes on the study in general: A roughly linear age-dependent decrease characterized TCR beta diversity per million T cells. Researchers judged that diversity estimates from one million T cells fell short of true values.

The sequencing sample was made of blood. The chain is built from TRBV6-2 or TRBV6-3 and TRBJ1-1, with 9 positions matching TRBD1. The sequence was obtained from a man younger than 35 in good health. CDR3 nucleotide sequence: TGTGCCAGCAGCTGGACAGGGGAGGAGTCGGACACTGAAGCTTTCTTT. This sequence encodes CASSWTGEESDTEAFF.